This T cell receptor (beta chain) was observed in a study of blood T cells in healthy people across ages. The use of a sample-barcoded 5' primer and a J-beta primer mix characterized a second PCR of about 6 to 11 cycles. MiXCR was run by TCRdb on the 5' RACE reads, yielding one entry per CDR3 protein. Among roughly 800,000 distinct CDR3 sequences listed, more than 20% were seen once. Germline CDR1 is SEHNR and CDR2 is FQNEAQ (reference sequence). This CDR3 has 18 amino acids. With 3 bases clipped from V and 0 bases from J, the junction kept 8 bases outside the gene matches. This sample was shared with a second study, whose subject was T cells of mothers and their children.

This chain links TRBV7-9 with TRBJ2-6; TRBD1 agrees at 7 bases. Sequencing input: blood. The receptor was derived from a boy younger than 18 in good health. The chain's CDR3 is CASSLTGFGDSGANVLTF. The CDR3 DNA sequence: TGTGCCAGCAGCTTGACAGGGTTTGGGGACTCTGGGGCCAACGTCCTGACTTTC.